These 14 T cell receptor beta chains were sequenced from one sample in a study of T-cell reconstitution after alpha-beta-depleted transplantation in children. It was with unique molecular identifiers that the TCRbeta library was prepared. MiXCR was run by TCRdb on the PCR reads, yielding one entry per CDR3 protein. The table lists 450,000 to 500,000 distinct CDR3 sequences, around 12% of them singletons. The sample here was PBMCs from the stem cell graft donor, taken from the stem cell graft. All receptors derive from a human donor who donated a stem cell graft to a child with combined immunodeficiency.

The chain couples TRBV4-2 to TRBJ2-1; no reliable D call. Germline V lookup: CDR1 LGHNA, CDR2 YNFKEQ. The ends were cut back, 4 bases at V and 2 bases at J, with 15 bases in the middle. The CDR3 contains 16 residues. In nucleotides, the CDR3 is TGTGCCAGCAGCCCTACAACGGCTAACACCTACAATGAGCAGTTCTTC. Amino acids: CASSPTTANTYNEQFF.

V gene TRBV13 combines with J gene TRBJ2-7, with D uncertain. The CDR3 runs 13 residues. V lost 0 bases to trimming and J lost 7 bases, with 10 bases between them. The V gene's germline CDR1 is PRHDT and CDR2 FYEKMQ (reference sequence). This chain's CDR3 is CASSLGRVGEQYF. The CDR3 DNA reads TGTGCCAGCAGCTTAGGCCGGGTGGGGGAGCAGTACTTC.

This clonotype was detected a few times. V is TRBV2 and J is TRBJ2-7; 8 bases fit TRBD1. After removal of 5 bases from V and 6 bases from J, the junction contained 24 bases not matched to a gene. The CDR3 runs 19 residues. Germline CDR1 reads SNHLY; CDR2 reads FYNNEI. The CDR3 loop reads CASSIGERTGPTSLSEQYF. The CDR3 DNA reads as TGTGCCAGCAGTATCGGAGAGAGGACAGGGCCTACTTCTCTTAGCGAGCAGTACTTC.

Comments on this clonotype: One end of the junction is discordant with germline, which a read error may explain. This sequence joins TRBV13 and TRBJ1-1, with a tentative D call TRBD1 (6 bases). The germline V gene has CDR1 PRHDT and CDR2 FYEKMQ (reference sequence). The CDR3 is made up of 15 amino acids. The CDR3 is CACSPTGARNTEAFF. For the CDR3, the DNA is TGTGCCTGCAGCCCAACGGGGGCACGGAACACTGAAGCTTTCTTT.

This clonotype was observed a handful of times. The chain has TRBV20-1 and TRBJ1-1; 9 positions match TRBD1. Germline V gene lookup returns CDR1 DFQATT and CDR2 SNEGSKA (reference sequence). V trimming: 6 bases; J trimming: 4 bases; junction bases outside the gene matches: 6. This CDR3 region has 13 residues. CDR3 amino acids: CSARTGAATEAFF. CDR3 DNA sequence: TGCAGTGCACGGACAGGGGCGGCCACTGAAGCTTTCTTT.

In its sample, this clonotype was seen many times. This chain links TRBV15 with TRBJ2-1, with D maybe TRBD1 (6 bases). This CDR3 contains 15 residues. Germline V gene lookup returns CDR1 LNHNV and CDR2 YYDKDF (reference sequence). With 5 bases removed from V and 6 bases from J, the gap between germline ends came to 17 bases. CDR3 loop: CATSASGTTTNEQFF. CDR3 coding DNA: TGTGCCACCAGCGCCTCCGGGACAACCACCAATGAGCAGTTCTTC. The complete variable domain, with remaining parts taken from reference TRBV15 and TRBJ2-1, reads DAMVIQNPRYQVTQFGKPVTLSCSQTLNHNVMYWYQQKSSQAPKLLFHYYDKDFNNEADTPDNFQSRRPNTSFCFLDIRSPGLGDTAMYLCATSASGTTTNEQFFGPGTRLTVL.

In its sample, this clonotype was seen a few times. A read error is likely, as this CDR3 ends without the conserved phenylalanine or tryptophan. The limits of the CDR3 on the DNA are not certain, so only TCRdb's listed CDR3 is given. The chain joins TRBV12-5 to TRBJ1-1; TRBD1 is the table's D call and was not checked against the DNA. The CDR3 is 9 residues long, counting both termini. Germline V gives CDR1 LGHNT, CDR2 FRNRAP. Here the CDR3 reads CASGLVFPR.

Many counts were recorded for this clonotype. The J gene is TRBJ1-1, the V gene TRBV2; TRBD1 might be the D (5 bases). CDR1 is SNHLY and CDR2 is FYNNEI in the germline V gene. The CDR3 consists of 13 residues. Trimming left V 6 bases short and J 2 bases short, with 10 bases between. CDR3 coding DNA: TGTGCCAGCAGGGCCCAGGGAAACACTGAAGCTTTCTTT. Amino acids: CASRAQGNTEAFF.

In this sample, this clonotype turned up a few times. CDR3 region: CASSDRLDGYTF. The CDR3, as DNA: TGTGCCAGCTCTGACAGGCTCGATGGCTACACCTTC. The chain recombines TRBV9 with TRBJ1-2; tentatively, D is TRBD1 (6 bases). The CDR3 length is 12 residues. V lost 7 bases, J lost 6 bases, and 13 bases lay in between. CDR1 and CDR2 from the germline V gene are SGDLS and YYNGEE.

Only a few counts were recorded for this clonotype. The chain combines TRBV20-1 with TRBJ2-3; TRBD1 or TRBD2 may be the D gene (5 bases each). The CDR3 length is 15 residues. CDR1 DFQATT and CDR2 SNEGSKA come from the germline V gene (reference sequence). Trimming took off 7 bases at V and 0 bases at J, with 17 bases between the two ends. The CDR3 DNA sequence: TGCAGTGGAACGAGGGGAGTGCGTAGCACAGATACGCAGTATTTT. Translation gives CSGTRGVRSTDTQYF.

The chain has TRBV6-5 and TRBJ1-2; TRBD1 is a possible D gene (6 bases). V was shortened by 2 bases and J by 5 bases, with 15 bases between the two germline ends. The CDR3 totals 15 residues. Germline CDR1 MNHEY, CDR2 SVGAGI. As DNA, the CDR3 is TGTGCCAGCAGTTACGATCTGGGGGCGGCATATGGCTACACCTTC. It encodes CASSYDLGAAYGYTF.

In this sample, this clonotype turned up many times. This chain connects TRBV12-3 or TRBV12-4 to TRBJ2-2; 9 bases align to TRBD1. The trim removed 5 bases at V and 3 bases at J, leaving 7 bases unmatched. The CDR3 is made up of 16 amino acids. The CDR3 here is CASSPGTGRYTGELFF. For the CDR3, the DNA is TGTGCCAGCAGTCCCGGGACAGGGCGATACACCGGGGAGCTGTTTTTT.

This clonotype was seen more than once but under ten times. J is TRBJ2-1 and V is TRBV2; the match to TRBD1 covers 8 bases. V shed 0 bases and J 2 bases; nucleotides not matched to a gene: 0. The CDR3 has 15 residues. Germline CDR1 reads SNHLY; CDR2 reads FYNNEI. CDR3 sequence: CASSEATGAYNEQFF. The CDR3 DNA is TGTGCCAGCAGTGAAGCGACAGGGGCCTACAATGAGCAGTTCTTC.

The chain links TRBV5-6 to TRBJ2-1; 11 bases align to TRBD1. V lost 2 bases to trimming and J lost 6 bases; unmatched junction nucleotides: 4. Germline V gives CDR1 SGHDT, CDR2 YYEEEE. CDR3 length: 15 amino acids. The CDR3 region is CASSFPGTGGNEQFF. CDR3 DNA: TGTGCCAGCAGCTTTCCCGGGACAGGGGGCAATGAGCAGTTCTTC.